These 18 T cell receptor beta chains were all obtained from the same sample, sequenced in a study of blood T cell repertoires in COVID-19. Profiled with immunoSEQ multiplex PCR; TCRdb holds only in-frame clones, not every one. The repertoire holds around 190,000 clones, with roughly 83% as singletons. The sequenced sample consisted of PBMCs or T cells enriched from blood (not recorded which). The source of these receptors is a man aged 35 to 55 with acute COVID-19.

The gene calls are TRBV5-6 and TRBJ2-7; no definite D call. This CDR3 spans 15 amino acids. Germline CDR1 and CDR2: SGHDT and YYEEEE. The ends were cut back, 0 bases at V and 0 bases at J, with 10 bases in the middle. CDR3 nucleotide sequence: TGTGCCAGCAGCTTGGTAATGGCCAGCTCCTACGAGCAGTACTTC. This gives the protein CASSLVMASSYEQYF.

This clone was seen at least ten times. The J gene is TRBJ1-1, the V gene TRBV4-1; D is unresolved. CDR3 size: 13 residues. Trimming removed 5 bases from V and 4 bases from J, with 11 bases in between. Germline V gene data show CDR1 as MGHRA and CDR2 as YSYEKL. The CDR3 reads CASSSEDVTEAFF. The CDR3, as DNA: TGCGCCAGCAGCTCAGAAGATGTCACTGAAGCTTTCTTT.

The J gene is TRBJ2-7, the V gene TRBV6-5; 11 positions agree with TRBD2. CDR1 MNHEY and CDR2 SVGAGI come from the germline V gene. J gave up 6 bases and V 5 bases, and 9 bases lay outside the gene matches. CDR3 length equals 15 residues. CDR3 residues: CASSLYLAGGLEQYF. In DNA, the CDR3 is TGTGCCAGCAGTCTTTATCTAGCGGGAGGACTCGAGCAGTACTTC.

This clone was picked up one time. V usage is TRBV6-5 and J usage is TRBJ1-2; D is possibly TRBD1 (5 bases). Per germline, CDR1 MNHEY and CDR2 SVGAGI. The CDR3 has 12 residues. The V end lost 7 bases, the J end lost 7 bases, and 13 bases lay between the germline ends. The CDR3 spells CASTTGHLGYTF. The CDR3 DNA reads as TGTGCCAGCACCACAGGCCATCTTGGCTACACCTTC.

The table lists this clone with a count of one. The rearrangement uses TRBV4-1 and TRBJ2-1; D call uncertain. The V gene lost 2 bases and the J gene lost 12 bases, with 14 bases spanning the gap. Per germline, CDR1 MGHRA and CDR2 YSYEKL. This CDR3 region has 13 residues. CDR3 sequence reads: CASSQLESLLQFF. CDR3 DNA: TGCGCCAGCAGCCAACTTGAGTCCCTGTTGCAGTTCTTC.

The chain links TRBV2 to TRBJ2-5, with 7 bases aligning to TRBD2. The junction had 11 bases not matched to a gene; V was cut back by 8 bases and J by 5 bases. Germline CDR1 is SNHLY and CDR2 is FYNNEI. The CDR3 contains 14 residues. CDR3 sequence: CASERGAGVETQYF. The DNA for the CDR3 is TGTGCCAGCGAAAGAGGGGCGGGAGTTGAGACCCAGTACTTC.

This clone was recorded a few times. The chain couples TRBV2 to TRBJ1-3, with TRBD1 identical over 7 bases. The ends lost 9 bases at V and 0 bases at J; junction bases unmatched: 5. The CDR3 length is 14 residues. Germline V CDR1 and CDR2: SNHLY, FYNNEI. CDR3: CASATGLSGNTIYF. The CDR3 nucleotides are TGTGCCAGTGCGACAGGGCTCTCTGGAAACACCATATATTTT. Drawing the rest from reference TRBV2 and TRBJ1-3, the complete variable domain is EPEVTQTPSHQVTQMGQEVILRCVPISNHLYFYWYRQILGQKVEFLVSFYNNEISEKSEIFDDQFSVERPDGSNFTLKIRSTKLEDSAMYFCASATGLSGNTIYFGEGSWLTVV.

In this sample, this clone turned up a few times. The chain combines TRBV28 with TRBJ1-5; 9 nucleotides agree with TRBD1. V dropped 6 bases and J dropped 11; count of bases not matched to a gene: 11. CDR3 length: 14 residues. Germline CDR1 MDHEN, CDR2 SYDVKM. CDR3 in amino acids: CASRRTGAPGSQHF. The CDR3 DNA follows: TGTGCCAGCAGAAGGACAGGGGCCCCCGGGTCCCAGCATTTT.

The V call is TRBV27, the J call TRBJ2-1, with TRBD2 matching 10 bases. This CDR3 has 14 amino acids. With 6 bases clipped from V and 4 bases from J, the junction kept 3 bases outside the gene matches. CDR1 is MNHEY and CDR2 is SMNVEV in the germline V gene (reference sequence). CDR3 sequence reads: CASRGTSEYNEQFF. The CDR3 nucleotides are TGTGCCAGCAGAGGGACTAGCGAGTACAATGAGCAGTTCTTC.

The chain links TRBV7-2 to TRBJ1-1, with D tentatively TRBD1 (6 bases). V lost 5 bases to trimming and J lost 5 bases, with 15 bases between them. Germline CDR1 and CDR2: SGHTA and FQGNSA. The CDR3 is made up of 14 amino acids. This CDR3 reads CASSAPGTRTEAFF. CDR3 nucleotides: TGTGCCAGCAGCGCTCCCGGGACACGAACTGAAGCTTTCTTT. Combining the CDR3 with reference TRBV7-2 and TRBJ1-1 gives the whole variable domain GAGVSQSPSNKVTEKGKDVELRCDPISGHTALYWYRQSLGQGLEFLIYFQGNSAPDKSGLPSDRFSAERTGGSVSTLTIQRTQQEDSAVYLCASSAPGTRTEAFFGQGTRLTVV.

CDR3: CASSPGTAGRSPLHF. Written as DNA, the CDR3 is TGTGCCAGCAGCCCTGGGACGGCGGGAAGGTCACCCCTCCACTTT. The chain links TRBV5-8 to TRBJ1-6, with TRBD1 as a possible D gene (5 bases). Trimming removed 4 bases at V and 10 bases at J, with 18 bases between. CDR1 SGHTS and CDR2 YDEGEE come from the germline V gene. The CDR3 contains 15 residues.

This clone showed up just a few times. The chain uses TRBV30 and TRBJ1-2; TRBD1 might be the D (6 bases). Between the trimmed V and J ends, which lost 5 bases and 4 bases, there was a span of 20 bases. Germline CDR1 reads GTSNPN; CDR2 reads SVGIG (reference sequence). This CDR3 has 15 residues. This CDR3 is CAWGQKTATSYGYTF. The CDR3 DNA is TGTGCCTGGGGACAGAAGACGGCCACTAGCTATGGCTACACCTTC.

V and J are TRBV19 and TRBJ2-3; 8 nucleotides agree with TRBD2. CDR1 is LNHDA, CDR2 SQIVND, per germline (reference sequence). Germline trimming cut 4 bases from V and 0 bases from J; bases unmatched to any gene: 3. This CDR3 spans 15 amino acids. The CDR3 sequence is CASSTGGLSTDTQYF. For the CDR3, the DNA is TGTGCCAGTAGTACGGGGGGGTTGAGCACAGATACGCAGTATTTT.

The chain combines TRBV5-1 with TRBJ2-2, with 8 bases lining up with TRBD2. The germline V gene encodes CDR1 SGHRS and CDR2 YFSETQ. V dropped 4 bases and J dropped 4; count of bases not matched to a gene: 3. The CDR3 has 14 residues. CDR3 nucleotides: TGCGCCAGCAGCCCCGGGAGGGCCACCGGGGAGCTGTTTTTT. Translating it yields CASSPGRATGELFF. Using reference TRBV5-1 and TRBJ2-2 for the parts outside the CDR3, the full variable domain is KAGVTQTPRYLIKTRGQQVTLSCSPISGHRSVSWYQQTPGQGLQFLFEYFSETQRNKGNFPGRFSGRQFSNSRSEMNVSTLELGDSALYLCASSPGRATGELFFGEGSRLTVL.

The CDR3 spells CSAVSSGANVLTF. CDR3 nucleotide sequence: TGCAGCGCAGTCAGCTCTGGGGCCAACGTCCTGACTTTC. The chain carries TRBV29-1 and TRBJ2-6; D uncertain. This CDR3 contains 13 residues. Germline V gene sequence: CDR1 SQVTM, CDR2 ANQGSEA. V shed 7 bases and J shed 0 bases, with 7 bases lying between them.

This clone was observed a handful of times. The chain couples TRBV10-3 to TRBJ1-2; D is undetermined. Germline V gene sequence: CDR1 ENHRY, CDR2 SYGVKD. The V and J ends lost 3 bases and 5 bases respectively, with 13 bases between them. The CDR3 is 14 residues long. This chain's CDR3 is CAISDPGKDYGYTF. CDR3 nucleotide sequence: TGTGCCATCAGTGACCCGGGGAAGGATTATGGCTACACCTTC.

The V call is TRBV6-4, the J call TRBJ2-2; 8 bases line up with TRBD2. The trim removed 0 bases at V and 3 bases at J, leaving 3 bases unmatched. Germline CDR1 and CDR2: MRHNA and SNTAGT. The CDR3 sequence is 16 residues long. The CDR3 loop reads CASSDSAGGDTGELFF. In DNA form, the CDR3 reads TGTGCCAGCAGTGACTCGGCGGGAGGAGACACCGGGGAGCTGTTTTTT.

V usage is TRBV6-5 and J usage is TRBJ1-3, with 8 positions matching TRBD1. The V and J ends lost 8 bases and 3 bases, in that order; junction bases with no gene match: 6. CDR1 and CDR2 (germline): MNHEY, SVGAGI. The CDR3 totals 14 residues. The CDR3 nucleotides read TGTGCCAGCGAAACCGGGACAGGTGGAAACACCATATATTTT. Protein sequence: CASETGTGGNTIYF.